This TCR beta chain is from a study of regulatory T cells in long-lasting Graves disease. Time point: newly diagnosed GD, antithyroid drugs for less than 3 months. Isolated PBMC RNA provided the starting material for the TCR library. Peripheral blood, about 9 milliliters of it, was drawn into EDTA tubes. This clonotype was counted many times. Germline assignment: CDR1 KGHSH and CDR2 LQKENI. V dropped 6 bases and J dropped 4; count of bases not matched to a gene: 6. The CDR3 runs to 15 residues. Library construction for TCR beta used iRepertoire HTBI primers and Arm-PCR of CDR3 regions. In TCRdb, the multiplex PCR reads were re-called with MiXCR into one record per CDR3 protein. This sample has about 520,000 distinct CDR3 sequences; approximately 12% occur once, and the top ten carry almost 9%. In addition, the sample was reused for a study of T cells in Graves' hyperthyroidism and ophthalmopathy. That paper states: During a first-round RT-PCR of the TCR CDR3, the HTBI primer set was used.

This sequence was found in a woman aged 25 to 39 with Graves disease. The sequenced sample was peripheral blood mononuclear cells (PBMCs), obtained at new diagnosis, from a patient treated with antithyroid drugs. The rearrangement links TRBV18 to TRBJ1-3, with TRBD1 identical over 10 bases. The CDR3 sequence: CASSAGQGNGNTIYF. Written as DNA, the CDR3 is TGTGCCAGCTCGGCGGGACAGGGGAACGGAAACACCATATATTTT.